This TCR beta chain was documented in a study of response to subunit inactivated influenza vaccine. Notes on the study in general: There was a suggestion from the authors that each seasonal influenza vaccination recruits few new T cells.

TCRdb itself ran the RT-PCR reads through MiXCR, one entry per CDR3 protein. The sample includes about 800,000 distinct CDR3 sequences, over 20% seen only once; the top ten take about a tenth. This CDR3 has 14 residues. Trimming removed 0 bases from V and 4 bases from J, with 12 bases in between. Germline assignment: CDR1 DFQATT and CDR2 SNEGSKA (reference sequence). On this clonotype itself: Its target is not known.

This receptor was taken from a middle-aged man who received an inactivated influenza vaccine. The chain uses TRBV20-1 and TRBJ1-1, with D possibly matching TRBD1 (6 bases). Here the sequenced sample was PBMCs from blood, taken 5 days after vaccination. CDR3 loop: CSAREGSGVTEAFF. In nucleotides, the CDR3 is TGCAGTGCTAGAGAAGGTTCAGGGGTCACTGAAGCTTTCTTT.